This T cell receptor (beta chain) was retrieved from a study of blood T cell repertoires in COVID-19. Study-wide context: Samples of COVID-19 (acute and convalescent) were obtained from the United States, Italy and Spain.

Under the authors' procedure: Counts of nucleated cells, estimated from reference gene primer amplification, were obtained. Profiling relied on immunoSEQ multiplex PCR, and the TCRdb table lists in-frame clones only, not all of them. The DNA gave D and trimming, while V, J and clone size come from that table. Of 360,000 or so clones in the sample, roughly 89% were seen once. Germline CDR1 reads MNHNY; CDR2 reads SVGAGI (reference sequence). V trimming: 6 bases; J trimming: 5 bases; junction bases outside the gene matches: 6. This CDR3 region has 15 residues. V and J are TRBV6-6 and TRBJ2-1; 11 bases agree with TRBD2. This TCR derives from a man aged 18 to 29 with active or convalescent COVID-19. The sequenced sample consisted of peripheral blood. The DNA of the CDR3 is TGTGCCAGCAGGTCTACTAGCGGGGGAAACAATGAGCAGTTCTTC. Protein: CASRSTSGGNNEQFF.